These T cell receptor beta chains were read from a single sample in a study of CD8+ T cells in alopecia areata. Produced via immunoSEQ multiplex PCR; TCRdb's table is partial and in-frame only. The repertoire holds about 220,000 clones, more than 45% seen once, with about 1.6% in the top ten. The sample in question was CD4+ T cells sorted from blood, obtained at week 4, from a patient treated with tofacitinib. The receptors were gathered from a human donor with alopecia areata. Each CDR3 is given with its conserved first and last residue. Clone sizes are given selectively: once, few, many, or a class where the clone is expanded.

CSVERGGNEQFF | TRBJ2-1 | TRBV29-1 | NA
CSAKGTVTYEQYF | TRBJ2-7 | TRBV29-1 | NA
CAISERTSGGFEQYF | TRBJ2-7 | TRBV10-3 | NA
CSVDSDQAFF | TRBJ1-1 | TRBV29-1 | NA
CASSFLDSNPISGANVLTF | TRBJ2-6 | TRBV27 | few
CASSFHPGYNEQFF | TRBJ2-1 | TRBV5-1 | NA
CSVVGQTTDTQYF | TRBJ2-3 | TRBV29-1 | few
CAIRLNEQFF | TRBJ2-1 | TRBV10-3 | NA
CASSLDLAGTGELFF | TRBJ2-2 | TRBV7-2 | many
CASSLGLESYYGYTF | TRBJ1-2 | TRBV7-2 | NA
CASSSGQGRQSNEKLFF | TRBJ1-4 | TRBV5-1 | once
CSVDNGGARTQYF | TRBJ2-5 | TRBV29-1 | NA
CASSPGTYNEQFF | TRBJ2-1 | TRBV5-1 | few
CASSLGGTGNYEQYF | TRBJ2-7 | TRBV7-9 | NA
CSVGVLASPNNEQFF | TRBJ2-1 | TRBV29-1 | NA
CASSPGTGSTGANVLTF | TRBJ2-6 | TRBV7-7 | once
CASSLRAKNIQYF | TRBJ2-4 | TRBV27 | NA
CASSQVSGPQYF | TRBJ2-5 | TRBV4-3 | NA
CASSGGLDSNEQFF | TRBJ2-1 | TRBV5-1 | NA
CASSLDSGLSGYTF | TRBJ1-2 | TRBV5-1 | few
CASSDPTKGREQFF | TRBJ2-1 | TRBV2 | few
CASTLGVTEAFF | TRBJ1-1 | TRBV2 | NA